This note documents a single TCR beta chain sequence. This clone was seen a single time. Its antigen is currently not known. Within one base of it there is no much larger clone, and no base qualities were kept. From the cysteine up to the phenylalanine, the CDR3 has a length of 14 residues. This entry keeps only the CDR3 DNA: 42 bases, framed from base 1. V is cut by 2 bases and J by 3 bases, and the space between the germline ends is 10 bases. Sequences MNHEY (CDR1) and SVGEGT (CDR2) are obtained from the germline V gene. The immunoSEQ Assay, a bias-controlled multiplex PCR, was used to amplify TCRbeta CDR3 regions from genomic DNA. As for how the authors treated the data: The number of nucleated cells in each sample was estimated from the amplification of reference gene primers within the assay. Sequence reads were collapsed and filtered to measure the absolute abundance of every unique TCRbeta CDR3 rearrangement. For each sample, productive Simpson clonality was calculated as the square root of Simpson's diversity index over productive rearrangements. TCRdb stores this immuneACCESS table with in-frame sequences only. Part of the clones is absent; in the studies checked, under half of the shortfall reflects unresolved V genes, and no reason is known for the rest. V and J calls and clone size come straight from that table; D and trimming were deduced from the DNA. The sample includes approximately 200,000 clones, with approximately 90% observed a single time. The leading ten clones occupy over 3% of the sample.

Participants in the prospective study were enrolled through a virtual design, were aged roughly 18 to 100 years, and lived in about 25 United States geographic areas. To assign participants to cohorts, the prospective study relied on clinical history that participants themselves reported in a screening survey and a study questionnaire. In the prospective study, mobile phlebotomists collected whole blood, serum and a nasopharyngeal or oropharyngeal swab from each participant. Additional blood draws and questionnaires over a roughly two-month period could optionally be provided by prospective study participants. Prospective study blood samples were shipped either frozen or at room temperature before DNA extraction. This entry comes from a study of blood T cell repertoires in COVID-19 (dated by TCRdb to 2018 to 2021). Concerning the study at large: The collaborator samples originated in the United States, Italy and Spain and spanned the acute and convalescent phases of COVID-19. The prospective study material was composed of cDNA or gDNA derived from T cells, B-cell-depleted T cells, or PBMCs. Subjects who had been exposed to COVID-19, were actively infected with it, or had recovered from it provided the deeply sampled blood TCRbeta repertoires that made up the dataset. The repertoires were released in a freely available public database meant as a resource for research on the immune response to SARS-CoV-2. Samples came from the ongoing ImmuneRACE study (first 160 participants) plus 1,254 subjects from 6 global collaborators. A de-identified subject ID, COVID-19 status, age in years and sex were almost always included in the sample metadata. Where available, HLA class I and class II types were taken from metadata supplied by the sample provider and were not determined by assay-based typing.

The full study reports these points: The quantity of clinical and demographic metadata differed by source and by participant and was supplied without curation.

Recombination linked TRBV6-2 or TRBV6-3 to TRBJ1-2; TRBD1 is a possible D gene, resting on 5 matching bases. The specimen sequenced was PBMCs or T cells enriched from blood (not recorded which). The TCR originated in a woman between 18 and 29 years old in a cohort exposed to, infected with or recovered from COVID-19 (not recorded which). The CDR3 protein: CASSYQGVDYGYTF. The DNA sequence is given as TGTGCCAGCAGTTACCAGGGCGTGGACTATGGCTACACCTTC.